One and the same sample provided the 25 T cell receptor beta chains below, sequenced in a study of shared clonotypes between healthy human individuals. Produced via immunoSEQ multiplex PCR; TCRdb's table is partial and in-frame only. The sample gives approximately 700,000 clones, more than 70% of which show up once; more than 1.5% is in the top ten. The sequencing sample was made of memory CD4+ T cells sorted from blood. The subset is: CD45RA-negative fraction. The receptor set was obtained from a woman aged 25-40 years in good health.

The gene calls are TRBV7-3 and TRBJ2-7; a possible D gene is TRBD2 (5 bases). This CDR3 has 13 residues. Per the germline V gene, CDR1 is SGHTA and CDR2 is FQGTGA. V was pared by 3 bases and J by 4 bases, with 10 bases between. CDR3 DNA: TGTGCCAGCAGCTTCGGACTTCCGTACGAGCAGTACTTC. Its protein is CASSFGLPYEQYF.

The rearrangement uses TRBV10-3 and TRBJ1-1; 8 bases align to TRBD1. Germline-derived CDR1 and CDR2 are ENHRY and SYGVKD. The CDR3 contains 16 residues. V shed 3 bases and J 0 bases; nucleotides not matched to a gene: 6. The CDR3 loop is CAISDTGGQMNTEAFF. For the CDR3, the DNA is TGTGCCATCAGTGATACAGGGGGACAGATGAACACTGAAGCTTTCTTT.

Remarks on this clone: This may stem from a read error, because a much larger clone lies one nucleotide away. The CDR3 region has the DNA TGTGCCACCAGCAGAGAGGGGGATCAGCCCCAGCATTTT. It yields the protein CATSREGDQPQHF. The chain couples TRBV15 to TRBJ1-5; D perhaps matches TRBD1 (5 bases). Trimming took 0 bases from V and 5 from J, leaving 5 bases between them. Germline V CDR1 and CDR2: LNHNV, YYDKDF (reference sequence). The CDR3 sequence is 13 residues long.

This chain joins TRBV28 and TRBJ1-2; weak D call: TRBD1 (6 bases). This CDR3 contains 13 residues. The germline V gene has CDR1 MDHEN and CDR2 SYDVKM. Between the trimmed V and J ends, which lost 5 bases and 4 bases, there was a span of 11 bases. The CDR3 protein is CASSGRTAYGYTF. The CDR3 DNA sequence: TGTGCCAGCAGTGGGAGGACAGCCTATGGCTACACCTTC.

The CDR3 DNA sequence: TGCGCCAGCAGCCCCCCACAGGGGAGAACCGGCACAGATACGCAGTATTTT. It translates to CASSPPQGRTGTDTQYF. The chain carries TRBV5-1 and TRBJ2-3; 7 nucleotides agree with TRBD1. V shed 4 bases, J shed 1 base, and the junction held 12 bases outside the gene matches. Germline-derived CDR1 and CDR2 are SGHRS and YFSETQ. There are 17 residues in the CDR3.

The V call is TRBV10-1, the J call TRBJ2-3; 10 bases align to TRBD2. Germline values: CDR1 WNHNN, CDR2 SYGVQD (reference sequence). This CDR3 comprises 15 residues. V shed 6 bases, J shed 6 bases, and the junction held 9 bases outside the gene matches. The CDR3 nucleotides are TGCGCCAGCAGCCCGGGACTAGCGCCATCCGATACGCAGTATTTT. Translation: CASSPGLAPSDTQYF.

As concerns this clone: Other DNA sequences in the sample encode the same CDR3. J is TRBJ2-1 and V is TRBV5-1; the match to TRBD1 covers 8 bases. CDR3 size: 15 residues. Germline loops: CDR1 SGHRS, CDR2 YFSETQ. The junction had 6 bases not matched to a gene; V was cut back by 4 bases and J by 3 bases. The CDR3 loop is CASSVDRVSYNEQFF. CDR3 bases: TGCGCCAGCAGCGTGGACAGGGTCAGCTACAATGAGCAGTTCTTC.

The chain links TRBV4-1 to TRBJ2-7; D call uncertain. Germline CDR1 MGHRA, CDR2 YSYEKL. Trimming removed 6 bases at V and 3 bases at J, with 18 bases between. The CDR3 spans 15 residues. This CDR3 is CASRPVGQLRYEQYF. DNA for the CDR3: TGCGCCAGCAGGCCCGTGGGCCAACTGCGCTACGAGCAGTACTTC.

Points on this clone: The sample has other DNA sequences that encode this CDR3 too. This rearrangement joins TRBV11-2 to TRBJ2-7, with 9 nucleotides matching TRBD2. Germline loops: CDR1 SGHAT, CDR2 FQNNGV. The CDR3 contains 14 residues. Trimming at V came to 3 bases and at J to 1 base, leaving 1 base not matched to a gene. The CDR3 DNA is TGTGCCAGCAGCTTGGCGGGAGGGTCCTACGAGCAGTACTTC. This gives the protein CASSLAGGSYEQYF.

For the CDR3, the DNA is TGCGCCAGCAGCTCGACAGGGTTCGAGCAGTACTTC. Amino acids: CASSSTGFEQYF. V and J are TRBV5-1 and TRBJ2-7, with 7 bases aligning to TRBD1. The CDR3 contains 12 residues. CDR1 and CDR2 from the germline V gene are SGHRS and YFSETQ. The V and J ends lost 3 bases and 6 bases, in that order; junction bases with no gene match: 3.

Notes on this clone: Other DNA sequences within the sample encode an identical CDR3. The chain is built from TRBV5-1 and TRBJ1-1, with 7 bases lining up with TRBD1. This CDR3 region has 14 residues. From germline, CDR1 is SGHRS and CDR2 YFSETQ. Unmatched junction bases numbered 4, after V lost 3 bases and J lost 2 bases. In DNA form, the CDR3 reads TGCGCCAGCAGCTCCGGGACAGAAAACACTGAAGCTTTCTTT. Translated: CASSSGTENTEAFF.

V gene TRBV11-3 combines with J gene TRBJ2-7; D gene uncertain. The CDR3 runs 15 residues. Germline V CDR1 and CDR2: SGHNT, YENEEA. V was cut by 5 bases and J by 0 bases, with 14 bases left in between. The CDR3 nucleotides read TGTGCCAGCAGCCCAGGCGGCACCCGCTCCTACGAGCAGTACTTC. Encoded protein: CASSPGGTRSYEQYF.

V and J are TRBV7-9 and TRBJ1-1; D unclear. V lost 2 bases and J 1 base, leaving 11 bases between the germline ends. The CDR3 is 15 residues long. The germline gives CDR1 SEHNR, CDR2 FQNEAQ (reference sequence). The CDR3 spells CASSLSGRQNTEAFF. In nucleotides, the CDR3 is TGTGCCAGCAGCTTATCCGGACGGCAGAACACTGAAGCTTTCTTT.

This clone was recorded once. The chain joins TRBV2 to TRBJ2-7; 7 bases agree with TRBD1. The CDR3 consists of 12 residues. V trimming: 7 bases; J trimming: 7 bases; junction bases outside the gene matches: 7. Germline CDR1 is SNHLY and CDR2 is FYNNEI. The CDR3 loop is CASKGQSGEQYF. DNA for the CDR3: TGTGCCAGCAAGGGACAGTCGGGGGAGCAGTACTTC. Full variable domain (missing parts from reference TRBV2 and TRBJ2-7): EPEVTQTPSHQVTQMGQEVILRCVPISNHLYFYWYRQILGQKVEFLVSFYNNEISEKSEIFDDQFSVERPDGSNFTLKIRSTKLEDSAMYFCASKGQSGEQYFGPGTRLTVT.

J is TRBJ2-3 and V is TRBV19, with TRBD2 matching 10 bases. The CDR3 totals 16 residues. The germline CDR1 and CDR2 sequences are LNHDA and SQIVND (reference sequence). V was pared by 3 bases and J by 2 bases, with 5 bases of the junction left unmatched. The CDR3 sequence is CASSMELAGNTDTQYF. The DNA of the CDR3 is TGTGCCAGTAGTATGGAACTAGCGGGAAACACAGATACGCAGTATTTT.

DNA for the CDR3: TGCGCCAGCAGCTTGGCAAAGCGGAACTACAATGAGCAGTTCTTC. Translating it yields CASSLAKRNYNEQFF. The chain links TRBV5-1 to TRBJ2-1, with a weak D call TRBD2 (5 bases). The CDR3 has 15 amino acids. The germline V gene encodes CDR1 SGHRS and CDR2 YFSETQ. The V gene lost 0 bases and the J gene lost 3 bases, with 10 bases spanning the gap.

V and J are TRBV28 and TRBJ1-5, with D unclear. V shed 6 bases and J shed 5 bases, with 17 bases lying between them. This CDR3 is 15 amino acids long. Germline-derived CDR1 and CDR2 are MDHEN and SYDVKM. The chain's CDR3 is CASRKGGRSDQPQHF. The CDR3 region has the DNA TGTGCCAGCAGAAAGGGCGGGAGGTCGGATCAGCCCCAGCATTTT.

The chain joins TRBV13 to TRBJ2-5, with D maybe TRBD2 (6 bases). V lost 3 bases, J lost 7 bases, and 21 bases lay in between. The CDR3 covers 16 residues. Germline CDR1 is PRHDT and CDR2 is FYEKMQ (reference sequence). CDR3 region: CASSLGAGSGVGTQYF. CDR3 DNA sequence: TGTGCCAGCAGCTTGGGAGCGGGTTCTGGAGTTGGGACCCAGTACTTC.

The CDR3 here is CASSLSEGDIQYF. Here the CDR3 DNA reads TGTGCCAGCAGCCTTAGCGAGGGGGACATTCAGTACTTC. This sequence joins TRBV9 and TRBJ2-4; D possibly corresponds to TRBD1 (6 bases). The CDR3 covers 13 residues. V was cut by 4 bases and J by 8 bases, with 13 bases left in between. Germline CDR1 reads SGDLS; CDR2 reads YYNGEE.

This clone was seen only once. Different DNA sequences within this sample yield the same CDR3. The chain has TRBV5-1 and TRBJ2-1, with D uncertain. The CDR3 length is 15 residues. Per germline, CDR1 SGHRS and CDR2 YFSETQ. V was shortened by 1 base and J by 0 bases, with 8 bases between the two germline ends. The CDR3 sequence is CASSLSSGSYNEQFF. Here the CDR3 DNA reads TGCGCCAGCAGCTTGTCTTCCGGCTCCTACAATGAGCAGTTCTTC.

The chain combines TRBV6-8 with TRBJ2-5; tentative D call: TRBD2 (5 bases). Trimming cost V 2 bases and J 2 bases, with 21 bases left between them. Germline V gene lookup returns CDR1 MNHGY and CDR2 SAAAGT. This CDR3 has 18 amino acids. CDR3 sequence reads: CASSYPFPAEDSQETQYF. The CDR3 DNA follows: TGTGCCAGCAGTTACCCTTTTCCAGCGGAGGACTCTCAAGAGACCCAGTACTTC.

This clone showed up just once. V and J are TRBV28 and TRBJ2-7; perhaps TRBD2 as D (6 bases). The CDR3 runs to 15 residues. V was clipped by 8 bases and J by 3 bases, with 20 bases between them. Per the germline V gene, CDR1 is MDHEN and CDR2 is SYDVKM. CDR3: CASSYKGGPHYEQYF. The CDR3 DNA reads TGTGCCAGCTCTTATAAGGGAGGCCCCCACTACGAGCAGTACTTC.

The CDR3 nucleotides read TGTGCCACAAGCTCCTGGGACAGGGCGAGCAATCAGCCCCAGCATTTT. Translated, it gives CATSSWDRASNQPQHF. The chain couples TRBV5-4 to TRBJ1-5; 9 nucleotides agree with TRBD1. CDR3 size: 16 residues. Germline values: CDR1 SGHNT, CDR2 YYREEE (reference sequence). V gave up 9 bases and J gave up 1 base; unmatched junction bases: 11.

The V and J genes are TRBV7-9 and TRBJ1-1; possibly TRBD1 for D (6 bases). Between the trimmed V and J ends, which lost 3 bases and 6 bases, there was a span of 20 bases. Germline V gives CDR1 SEHNR, CDR2 FQNEAQ (reference sequence). The CDR3 length is 16 residues. The CDR3 loop reads CASSFPPGGRGAEAFF. In DNA form, the CDR3 reads TGTGCCAGCAGCTTCCCCCCGGGGGGGCGCGGGGCTGAAGCTTTCTTT.

V and J are TRBV5-1 and TRBJ2-1; a weak D match, TRBD1 (6 bases). The CDR3 loop spans 14 amino acids. Germline V lookup: CDR1 SGHRS, CDR2 YFSETQ. V was trimmed by 1 base and J by 8 bases, leaving 13 bases between them. The CDR3 DNA follows: TGCGCCAGCAGCTTGCCACAGGGAAGGTATGAGCAGTTCTTC. Translation gives CASSLPQGRYEQFF.